The 25 T cell receptor beta chains below all came from one sample that was sequenced in a study of early T cells in non-severe SARS-CoV-2 infection. TCRdb fed the 5' RACE reads into MiXCR, producing one record per CDR3 protein. The sample includes roughly 41,000 distinct CDR3 sequences, over 4% seen only once; the top ten take around 5%. Sequenced: whole blood. All receptors come from an adult who was a healthcare worker with PCR-confirmed SARS-CoV-2 infection or an uninfected control (not recorded which).

The chain is built from TRBV4-1 and TRBJ2-7; D is undetermined. V lost 1 base and J lost 6, with 13 bases in between. The germline gives CDR1 MGHRA, CDR2 YSYEKL. There are 14 residues in the CDR3. The chain's CDR3 is CASSQVTPGPEQYF. The CDR3 DNA reads TGCGCCAGCAGCCAAGTAACCCCAGGTCCCGAGCAGTACTTC.

This clonotype was counted at least ten times. The V call is TRBV12-3 or TRBV12-4, the J call TRBJ2-3; 7 positions match TRBD1. V lost 5 bases, J lost 1 base, and 6 bases stayed unmatched. The CDR3 runs to 15 residues. CDR3 sequence (DNA): TGTGCCAGCAGTCCCGACAGGGTCGGCACAGATACGCAGTATTTT. Its protein is CASSPDRVGTDTQYF.

This clonotype was counted between two and nine times. This chain joins TRBV7-8 and TRBJ2-5; 12 nucleotides agree with TRBD1. The CDR3 is made up of 15 amino acids. Germline CDR1 is SGHVS and CDR2 is FQNEAQ. After removal of 5 bases from V and 3 bases from J, the junction contained 4 bases not matched to a gene. The DNA for the CDR3 is TGTGCCAGCAGCGGGGACAGGGGGCGGAAAGAGACCCAGTACTTC. Amino acid sequence: CASSGDRGRKETQYF.

At least ten counts were recorded for this clonotype. The CDR3 reads CASSSPGPKGAEQYF. The CDR3 coding sequence is TGTGCCAGCAGTTCTCCGGGACCCAAAGGAGCCGAGCAGTACTTC. This chain joins TRBV6-6 and TRBJ2-7; TRBD1 or TRBD2 may be the D gene (5 bases each). The V and J ends lost 4 bases and 6 bases respectively, with 19 bases between them. The CDR3 consists of 15 residues. The germline V gene encodes CDR1 MNHNY and CDR2 SVGAGI (reference sequence).

The chain combines TRBV7-2 with TRBJ1-2; D uncertain. This CDR3 has 12 amino acids. Germline V gene sequence: CDR1 SGHTA, CDR2 FQGNSA. V lost 2 bases and J lost 8, with 9 bases in between. This CDR3 reads CASSLYAEGYTF. For the CDR3, the DNA is TGTGCCAGCAGCTTATATGCGGAAGGCTACACCTTC. The full variable domain, with the rest looked up from reference TRBV7-2 and TRBJ1-2, is GAGVSQSPSNKVTEKGKDVELRCDPISGHTALYWYRQSLGQGLEFLIYFQGNSAPDKSGLPSDRFSAERTGGSVSTLTIQRTQQEDSAVYLCASSLYAEGYTFGSGTRLTVV.

A few counts support this clonotype. This sequence joins TRBV6-1 and TRBJ1-6; 10 bases align to TRBD1. The CDR3 runs to 15 residues. CDR1 and CDR2 from the germline V gene are MNHNS and SASEGT. With V trimmed by 2 bases and J by 9 bases, 4 bases remained unmatched. In DNA form, the CDR3 reads TGTGCCAGCAGTGAACATGGGACAGGGGTTTCACCCCTCCACTTT. It codes for CASSEHGTGVSPLHF.

This clonotype was counted at least ten times. The V gene is TRBV7-8, the J gene TRBJ2-3; D unclear. V gave up 2 bases and J gave up 1 base, with 10 bases separating them. This CDR3 has 15 residues. CDR1 SGHVS and CDR2 FQNEAQ come from the germline V gene. The CDR3 loop is CASSLIRDGTDTQYF. CDR3 in DNA: TGTGCCAGCAGCTTAATACGCGACGGCACAGATACGCAGTATTTT.

There are a few counts of this clonotype. The V gene is TRBV11-2, the J gene TRBJ1-1, with a tentative D call TRBD1 (5 bases). This CDR3 spans 15 amino acids. V was trimmed by 4 bases and J by 1 base, leaving 13 bases between them. The V gene's germline CDR1 is SGHAT and CDR2 FQNNGV. For the CDR3, the DNA is TGTGCCAGCAGCTCCGGGACCAGGCCGAACACTGAAGCTTTCTTT. Translating it yields CASSSGTRPNTEAFF.

The sample holds many counts of this clonotype. The rearrangement links TRBV30 to TRBJ1-1, with TRBD1 identical over 8 bases. Losses at the gene ends were 4 bases for V and 7 bases for J; bases not matched to a gene: 8. Germline V CDR1 and CDR2: GTSNPN, SVGIG (reference sequence). The CDR3 spans 13 residues. CDR3 in DNA: TGTGCCTGGACCCCCGGACAGGGCGGTGAAGCTTTCTTT. Translated: CAWTPGQGGEAFF.

This clonotype came up many times. The J gene is TRBJ2-5, the V gene TRBV7-2; TRBD2 agrees at 9 bases. CDR3 size: 15 residues. The V segment lost 3 bases and the J segment 4 bases; nucleotides outside the gene matches: 6. Germline CDR1 reads SGHTA; CDR2 reads FQGNSA. The CDR3 region has the DNA TGTGCCAGCAGCTTGTCCGGGACTAGCCGAGAGACCCAGTACTTC. Translation: CASSLSGTSRETQYF.

This clonotype was picked up many times. This chain joins TRBV12-3 or TRBV12-4 and TRBJ1-1; no definite D call. CDR3 size: 10 residues. The ends were cut back, 5 bases at V and 8 bases at J, with 6 bases in the middle. The CDR3 is CASSGPEAFF. The CDR3 DNA reads TGTGCCAGCAGTGGCCCGGAAGCTTTCTTT.

This clonotype was counted many times. CDR3 DNA: TGTGCCAGCAGCTTGGCAGGGCCCCTTAATCAGCCCCAGCATTTT. Protein sequence: CASSLAGPLNQPQHF. This sequence joins TRBV11-2 and TRBJ1-5; D may be TRBD1 (5 bases). CDR1 is SGHAT and CDR2 is FQNNGV in the germline V gene. Trimming removed 3 bases at V and 4 bases at J, with 13 bases between. This CDR3 contains 15 residues.

As DNA, the CDR3 is TGTGCCAGCACACGACAGGGGATCACCGGGGAGCTGTTTTTT. Amino acids: CASTRQGITGELFF. This chain connects TRBV12-3 or TRBV12-4 to TRBJ2-2; 8 nucleotides match TRBD1. The junction had 5 bases not matched to a gene; V was cut back by 7 bases and J by 4 bases. This CDR3 is 14 amino acids long.

This clonotype was observed a handful of times. The rearrangement uses TRBV20-1 and TRBJ2-1; 14 bases line up with TRBD2. This CDR3 has 14 amino acids. Trimming cost V 4 bases and J 6 bases; bases outside gene matches: 2. The germline V gene encodes CDR1 DFQATT and CDR2 SNEGSKA (reference sequence). CDR3 DNA sequence: TGCAGTGCTACGACTAGCGGGGGGGTCAATGAGCAGTTCTTC. This sequence encodes CSATTSGGVNEQFF.

This clonotype was recorded at least ten times. The J gene is TRBJ2-7, the V gene TRBV20-1; the match to TRBD2 covers 8 bases. The ends lost 0 bases at V and 2 bases at J; junction bases unmatched: 6. Looked up from germline, CDR1 is DFQATT and CDR2 is SNEGSKA (reference sequence). CDR3 length: 15 residues. Written as DNA, the CDR3 is TGCAGTGCTAGAGATTTTGGACTAGCCGCCTACGAGCAGTACTTC. Residues: CSARDFGLAAYEQYF.

This clonotype was detected only a few times. The chain recombines TRBV5-5 with TRBJ2-3, with D possibly matching TRBD2 (5 bases). The germline CDR1 and CDR2 sequences are SGHKS and YYEKEE (reference sequence). Deletions cut 4 bases from V and 2 bases from J, with 17 bases between. CDR3 length: 16 amino acids. CDR3 sequence reads: CASSPIGIPITDTQYF. For the CDR3, the DNA is TGTGCCAGCAGCCCCATCGGGATACCGATCACAGATACGCAGTATTTT.

This clonotype was seen once. This chain uses TRBV5-1 with TRBJ2-4; D unclear. Looked up from germline, CDR1 is SGHRS and CDR2 is YFSETQ. This CDR3 contains 14 residues. Trimming pared 0 bases from V and 4 bases from J, leaving 8 bases between. CDR3 in DNA: TGCGCCAGCAGCTTGGGGACGGAGAAAAACATTCAGTACTTC. It encodes CASSLGTEKNIQYF.

The sample holds a few counts of this clonotype. Here the CDR3 reads CASSLTLDGYTF. The DNA for the CDR3 is TGCGCCAGCAGCTTGACTCTTGACGGCTACACCTTC. The rearrangement joins TRBV5-1 to TRBJ1-2, with D unclear. There are 12 residues in the CDR3. The ends were cut back, 1 base at V and 8 bases at J, with 9 bases in the middle. In germline, CDR1 is SGHRS, CDR2 YFSETQ.

V usage is TRBV6-5 and J usage is TRBJ2-2, with no clear D. V gave up 0 bases and J gave up 0 bases, with 8 bases separating them. The CDR3 length is 16 residues. Germline lookup yields CDR1 MNHEY and CDR2 SVGAGI. This CDR3 reads CASSYSDGPNTGELFF. The CDR3 DNA follows: TGTGCCAGCAGTTACTCTGACGGGCCGAACACCGGGGAGCTGTTTTTT.

This clonotype was seen ten or more times. The chain joins TRBV7-2 to TRBJ2-1; D call uncertain. Per the germline V gene, CDR1 is SGHTA and CDR2 is FQGNSA. Trimming stripped 5 bases from V and 10 bases from J, with 12 bases between. The CDR3 spans 12 residues. For the CDR3, the DNA is TGTGCCAGCAGCAGAGCCTCCCGGGAGCAGTTCTTC. It translates to CASSRASREQFF.

This sequence joins TRBV21-1 and TRBJ1-6; TRBD1, the table's D call, lacks a check against the DNA. TRBV21-1 is a pseudogene. The CDR3 extends over 18 amino acids. Here the CDR3 reads CASSKALDSTTFDSPLHF. For the CDR3, the DNA is TGTGCCAGCAGCAAAGCGTTAGACAGCACTACTTTCGATTCACCCCTCCACTTT.

The table lists this clonotype with many counts. As DNA, the CDR3 is TGTGCCTGGAGTACGATGGGTAGGGCTTTCTTT. Its translation is CAWSTMGRAFF. V and J are TRBV30 and TRBJ1-1; D ambiguous. Germline loops: CDR1 GTSNPN, CDR2 SVGIG (reference sequence). Trimming left V 2 bases short and J 11 bases short, with 12 bases between. The CDR3 length is 11 residues.

This clonotype is medium-sized. The V call is TRBV29-1, the J call TRBJ2-7, with D perhaps TRBD1 or TRBD2 (5 bases each). The CDR3 totals 12 residues. Trimming shortened V by 7 bases and J by 1 base, and 11 bases separated the two germline ends. Germline V gives CDR1 SQVTM, CDR2 ANQGSEA. The CDR3 DNA is TGCAGCGCCGGGACGCATTCCTACGAGCAGTACTTC. Translation: CSAGTHSYEQYF.

In its sample, this clonotype was seen many times. The chain employs TRBV11-2 and TRBJ2-2, with 8 nucleotides matching TRBD1. V lost 5 bases and J lost 7; bases outside the gene matches: 9. The germline CDR1 and CDR2 sequences are SGHAT and FQNNGV. The CDR3 runs to 15 residues. CDR3 residues: CASSTGTGPGGELFF. CDR3 nucleotides: TGTGCCAGCAGCACCGGGACAGGCCCCGGCGGGGAGCTGTTTTTT.

This clonotype was observed at least ten times. The V gene is TRBV19, the J gene TRBJ2-7; 9 positions match TRBD2. V shed 5 bases, J shed 1 base, and the junction held 12 bases outside the gene matches. Germline loops: CDR1 LNHDA, CDR2 SQIVND (reference sequence). The CDR3 has 17 amino acids. The CDR3 protein is CASSSPPSGGSSYEQYF. CDR3 nucleotide sequence: TGTGCCAGTAGTTCTCCTCCGAGCGGGGGGTCGTCCTACGAGCAGTACTTC.